This entry describes one TCR beta chain. No antigen is known for it. Trimming took off 4 bases at V and 0 bases at J, with 5 bases between the two ends. Per germline, CDR1 SGHDT and CDR2 YYEEEE. This CDR3 has 13 residues. Thawed unstimulated PBMCs were FACS-sorted by CD3, CD4 and CD8 into two populations. This specimen comes from a study of T cell clones after liver transplantation. Study details: TCRbeta sequencing after a pre-transplant mixed lymphocyte reaction identified graft-donor-reactive clones, later tracked in post-transplant blood. HCV positivity affected three of eight recipients; the rest lacked autoimmune or viral indications. Overall study results and limits: A larger donor-reactive than third-party decline suggested partial antigen-specific deletion.

Libraries were prepared by immunoSEQ multiplex PCR; TCRdb keeps only in-frame clonotypes and omits some of them. The data contain tens of thousands of clones, nearly 85% of them singletons. Material: CD4+ T cells from blood, obtained approximately 45 months after liver transplant. The rearrangement uses TRBV5-6 and TRBJ2-4, with D unresolved. This receptor was obtained from a human patient who received a liver transplant. Certain T cells may be donor cells from the graft. The CDR3 DNA reads as TGTGCCAGCAGCGCTATAGCCAAAAACATTCAGTACTTC. Amino acids: CASSAIAKNIQYF.